This T cell receptor (beta chain) was found in a study of cytomegalovirus exposure and HLA in healthy donors. PCR used 60 Vbeta primers and 13 Jbeta primers. Sequencing used immunoSEQ multiplex PCR; TCRdb keeps in-frame clones, though not all of them. The sample has roughly 190,000 clones, 75% to 85% seen once. This clone was recorded once. CDR1 and CDR2 from the germline V gene are SGHTA and FQGNSA. The CDR3 length is 13 residues. The V and J ends lost 4 bases and 4 bases respectively, with 8 bases between them. The material sequenced was PBMCs. The rearrangement uses TRBV7-2 and TRBJ1-3; weak D call: TRBD1 (5 bases). The sequence was collected from a girl aged 5-17 years in good health and CMV-seropositive. CDR3: CASSSTEGNTIYF. CDR3 DNA: TGTGCCAGCAGCTCGACAGAGGGAAACACCATATATTTT.